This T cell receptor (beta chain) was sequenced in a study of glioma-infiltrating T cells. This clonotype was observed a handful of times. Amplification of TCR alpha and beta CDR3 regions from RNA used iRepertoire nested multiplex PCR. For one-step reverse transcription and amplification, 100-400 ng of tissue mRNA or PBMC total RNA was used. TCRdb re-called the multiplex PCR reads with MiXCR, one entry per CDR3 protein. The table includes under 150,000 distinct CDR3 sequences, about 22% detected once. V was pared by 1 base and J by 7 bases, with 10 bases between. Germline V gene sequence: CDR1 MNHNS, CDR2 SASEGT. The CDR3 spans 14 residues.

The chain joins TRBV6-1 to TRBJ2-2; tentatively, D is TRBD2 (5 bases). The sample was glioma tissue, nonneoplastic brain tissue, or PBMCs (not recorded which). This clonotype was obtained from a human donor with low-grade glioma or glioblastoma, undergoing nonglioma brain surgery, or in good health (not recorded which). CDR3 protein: CASSEDPGSGELFF. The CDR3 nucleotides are TGTGCCAGCAGTGAAGACCCGGGAAGCGGGGAGCTGTTTTTT.